This T cell receptor beta chain appears in the sequencing data of a study of Graves' ophthalmopathy and Graves' hyperthyroidism. Looking at the study overall: Sampling took place at initial diagnosis, with peripheral blood obtained before any treatment.

CDR1 is GTSNPN and CDR2 is SVGIG in the germline V gene (reference sequence). The CDR3 contains 13 residues. V was clipped by 0 bases and J by 4 bases, with 9 bases between them. Beta-chain TCR CDR3 regions were amplified from RNA transcripts. The workflow started with a first-round RT-PCR run with HTBI primers and then moved on to a second-round multiplex PCR. TCRdb processed the multiplex PCR reads anew with MiXCR; each CDR3 protein has one entry. Of 740,000 or so distinct CDR3 sequences listed, roughly 41% are singletons. This sequence was found in an adult man with Graves' ophthalmopathy. This sequence joins TRBV30 and TRBJ1-2, with D unresolved. The sample was peripheral blood. The CDR3 loop reads CAWSVTVSYGYTF. The CDR3 region has the DNA TGTGCCTGGAGTGTCACGGTCAGCTATGGCTACACCTTC. Filled out from reference TRBV30 and TRBJ1-2, the complete variable domain reads SQTIHQWPATLVQPVGSPLSLECTVEGTSNPNLYWYRQAAGRGLQLLFYSVGIGQISSEVPQNLSASRPQDRQFILSSKKLLLSDSGFYLCAWSVTVSYGYTFGSGTRLTVV.